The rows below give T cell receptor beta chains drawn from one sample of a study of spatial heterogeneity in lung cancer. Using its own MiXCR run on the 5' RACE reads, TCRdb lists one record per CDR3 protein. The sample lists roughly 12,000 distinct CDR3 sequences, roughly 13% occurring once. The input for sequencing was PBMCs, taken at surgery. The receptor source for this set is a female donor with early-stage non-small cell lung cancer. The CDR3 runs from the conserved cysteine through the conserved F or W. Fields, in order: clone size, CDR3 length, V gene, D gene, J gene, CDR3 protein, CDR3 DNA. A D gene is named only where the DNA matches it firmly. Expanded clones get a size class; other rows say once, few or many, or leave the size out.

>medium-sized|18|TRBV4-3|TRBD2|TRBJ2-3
CASSQVLAGGPSTDTQYF
TGCGCCAGCAGCCAAGTTCTAGCGGGAGGGCCTAGCACAGATACGCAGTATTTT
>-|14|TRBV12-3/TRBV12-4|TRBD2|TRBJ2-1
CASSLLAANNEQFF
TGTGCCAGCAGTTTGCTAGCGGCCAACAATGAGCAGTTCTTC
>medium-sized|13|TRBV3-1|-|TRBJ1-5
CASSQERRQPQHF
TGTGCCAGCAGCCAAGAAAGGCGCCAGCCCCAGCATTTT
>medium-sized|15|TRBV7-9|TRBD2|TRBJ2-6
CASSLGGASANVLTF
TGTGCCAGCAGCCTCGGGGGGGCTTCGGCCAACGTCCTGACTTTC
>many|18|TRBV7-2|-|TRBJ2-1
CASSKTYTGMSAYNEQFF
TGTGCCAGCAGCAAAACCTACACAGGGATGAGTGCCTACAATGAGCAGTTCTTC
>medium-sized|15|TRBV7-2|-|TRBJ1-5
CASSLVRVGGQPQHF
TGTGCCAGCAGCTTAGTTCGGGTCGGAGGGCAGCCCCAGCATTTT
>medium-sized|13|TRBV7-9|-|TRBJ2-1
CASSLGAGYEQFF
TGTGCCAGCAGCTTAGGGGCTGGATATGAGCAGTTCTTC
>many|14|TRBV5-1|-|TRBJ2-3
CASSLDGGEDTQYF
TGCGCCAGCAGCTTGGATGGGGGCGAAGATACGCAGTATTTT
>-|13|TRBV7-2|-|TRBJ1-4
CASSRAGVSKLFF
TGTGCCAGCAGCCGGGCGGGGGTGTCGAAACTGTTTTTT
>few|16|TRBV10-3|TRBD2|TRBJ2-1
CAISDYGGAEYNEQFF
TGTGCCATCAGTGATTACGGGGGGGCGGAATACAATGAGCAGTTCTTC
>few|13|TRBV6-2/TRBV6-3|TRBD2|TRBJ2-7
CASGLAGVNEQYF
TGTGCCAGCGGACTAGCGGGAGTCAACGAGCAGTACTTC
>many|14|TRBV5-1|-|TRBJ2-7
CASSEAQGFDEQYF
TGCGCCAGCAGCGAGGCTCAGGGATTTGACGAGCAGTACTTC
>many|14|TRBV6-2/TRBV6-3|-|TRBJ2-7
CASSSLLTGYEQYF
TGTGCCAGCAGTTCCCTTCTAACAGGGTACGAGCAGTACTTC
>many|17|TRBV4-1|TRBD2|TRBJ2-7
CASSQVPTTSGSYEQYF
TGCGCCAGCAGCCAAGTCCCGACGACTAGCGGGAGTTACGAGCAGTACTTC
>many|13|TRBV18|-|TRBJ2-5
CASSPTNGETQYF
TGTGCCAGCTCACCAACGAACGGGGAGACCCAGTACTTC
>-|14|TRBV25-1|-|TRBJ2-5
CASAALLEGETQYF
TGTGCCAGCGCCGCCTTACTGGAGGGAGAGACCCAGTACTTC
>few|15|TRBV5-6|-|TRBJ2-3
CASSFWGSSTDTQYF
TGTGCCAGCAGCTTTTGGGGGTCAAGCACAGATACGCAGTATTTT
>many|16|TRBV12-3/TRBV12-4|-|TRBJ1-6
CASSVSGRLGYSPLHF
TGTGCCAGCAGTGTCTCGGGGCGCTTGGGCTATTCACCCCTCCACTTT
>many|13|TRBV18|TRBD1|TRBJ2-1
CASSQGQDNEQFF
TGTGCCAGCTCACAGGGACAGGACAATGAGCAGTTCTTC
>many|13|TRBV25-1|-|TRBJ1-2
CASREGAHYGYTF
TGTGCCAGCAGGGAAGGGGCCCACTATGGCTACACCTTC
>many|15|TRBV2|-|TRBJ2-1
CASSLRDPPVGEQFF
TGTGCCAGCAGCCTCCGGGACCCCCCGGTCGGTGAGCAGTTCTTC
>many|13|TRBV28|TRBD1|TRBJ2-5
CASKTGGEETQYF
TGTGCCAGTAAGACAGGGGGTGAAGAGACCCAGTACTTC
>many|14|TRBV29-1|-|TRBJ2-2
CSAAIQGNTGELFF
TGCAGCGCCGCAATACAGGGGAACACCGGGGAGCTGTTTTTT
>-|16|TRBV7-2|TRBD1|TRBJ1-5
CASSSQGTHNNQPQHF
TGTGCCAGCAGCTCACAGGGGACCCATAACAATCAGCCCCAGCATTTT
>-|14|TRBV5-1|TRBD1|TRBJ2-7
CASSWRQGFVEQYF
TGCGCCAGCAGCTGGCGACAGGGCTTTGTCGAGCAGTACTTC
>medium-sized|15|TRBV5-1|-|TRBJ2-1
CASSLVQSPYNEQFF
TGCGCCAGCAGCTTGGTTCAGAGCCCCTACAATGAGCAGTTCTTC
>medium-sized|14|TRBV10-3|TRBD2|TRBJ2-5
CASSGRIFGETQYF
TGTGCCTCGAGCGGGAGGATTTTTGGAGAGACCCAGTACTTC
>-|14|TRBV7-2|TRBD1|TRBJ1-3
CASGQGISGNTIYF
TGTGCCAGCGGACAGGGGATCTCTGGAAACACCATATATTTT
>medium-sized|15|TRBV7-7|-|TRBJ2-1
CASSLFLSPYNEQFF
TGTGCCAGCAGCTTATTCTTGAGCCCATACAATGAGCAGTTCTTC
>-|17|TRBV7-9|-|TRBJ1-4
CASSPGQGRAGNEKLFF
TGTGCCAGCAGCCCCGGTCAGGGCAGGGCAGGGAATGAAAAACTGTTTTTT
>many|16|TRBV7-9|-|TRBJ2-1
CASSPPGDPRVNEQFF
TGTGCCAGCAGCCCCCCGGGTGACCCAAGGGTGAATGAGCAGTTCTTC
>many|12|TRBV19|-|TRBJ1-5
CASRNVGQPQHF
TGTGCCAGTCGTAATGTTGGTCAGCCCCAGCATTTT
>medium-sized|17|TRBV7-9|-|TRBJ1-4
CASSLGSQGIANEKLFF
TGTGCCAGCAGCTTAGGATCACAGGGTATTGCTAATGAAAAACTGTTTTTT
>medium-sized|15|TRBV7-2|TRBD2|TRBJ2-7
CASSLASGRENEQYF
TGTGCCAGCAGCTTAGCTAGCGGGAGGGAGAACGAGCAGTACTTC
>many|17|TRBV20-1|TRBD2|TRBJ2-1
CSARSLAGGSSYNEQFF
TGCAGTGCTAGAAGCCTAGCGGGAGGCAGCTCCTACAATGAGCAGTTCTTC
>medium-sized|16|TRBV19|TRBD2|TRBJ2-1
CASSRGAGGTYNEQFF
TGTGCCAGTAGCCGGGGAGCGGGGGGAACGTACAATGAGCAGTTCTTC
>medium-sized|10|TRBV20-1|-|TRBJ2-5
CSAAPDAQYF
TGCAGTGCGGCGCCGGATGCCCAGTACTTC
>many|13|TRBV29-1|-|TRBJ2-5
CSVEASAGGTQYF
TGCAGCGTTGAAGCCTCCGCGGGTGGGACCCAGTACTTC
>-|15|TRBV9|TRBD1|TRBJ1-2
CASSGGQTTPYGYTF
TGTGCCAGCAGCGGGGGACAGACAACCCCCTATGGCTACACCTTC
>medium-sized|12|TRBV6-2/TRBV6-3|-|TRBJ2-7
CASTGDTYEQYF
TGTGCCAGCACCGGGGATACCTACGAGCAGTACTTC
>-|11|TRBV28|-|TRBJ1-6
CASLEVETLHF
TGTGCCAGCCTTGAGGTGGAAACCCTCCACTTT
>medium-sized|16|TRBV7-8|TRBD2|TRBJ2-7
CASGSQRGALIYEQYF
TGTGCCAGTGGGAGTCAGCGGGGGGCCTTGATTTACGAGCAGTACTTC
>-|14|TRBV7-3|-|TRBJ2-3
CASSLGRGTDTQYF
TGTGCCAGCAGCTTAGGGAGAGGCACAGATACGCAGTATTTT
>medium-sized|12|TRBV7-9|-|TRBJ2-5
CASMADGATQYF
TGTGCCAGCATGGCTGATGGAGCAACCCAGTACTTC
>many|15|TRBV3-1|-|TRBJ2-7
CASSGEGRLRYEQYF
TGTGCCAGCAGCGGGGAAGGGCGTCTGCGCTACGAGCAGTACTTC
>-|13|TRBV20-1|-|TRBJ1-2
CSAPERGSYGYTF
TGCAGTGCCCCTGAGAGGGGATCCTATGGCTACACCTTC
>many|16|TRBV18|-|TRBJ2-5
CASSPPVAGPQETQYF
TGTGCCAGCTCACCACCGGTCGCAGGTCCACAAGAGACCCAGTACTTC
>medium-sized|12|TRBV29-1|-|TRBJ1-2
CSVELANYGYTF
TGCAGCGTTGAACTGGCTAACTATGGCTACACCTTC
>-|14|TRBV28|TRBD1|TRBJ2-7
CASCPGTGNHEQYF
TGTGCCAGCTGTCCCGGGACAGGGAACCACGAGCAGTACTTC
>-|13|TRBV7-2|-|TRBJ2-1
CASSPRAYNEQFF
TGTGCCAGCAGCCCCCGAGCATACAATGAGCAGTTCTTC
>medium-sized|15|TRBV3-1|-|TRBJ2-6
CASRPVGSGANVLTF
TGTGCCAGCAGACCAGTTGGCTCTGGGGCCAACGTCCTGACTTTC
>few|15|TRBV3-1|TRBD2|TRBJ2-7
CASSQDFGLAGEQYF
TGTGCCAGCAGCCAAGATTTTGGCCTAGCGGGAGAGCAGTACTTC
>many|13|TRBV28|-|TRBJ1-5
CASRRQGNQPQHF
TGTGCCAGCAGACGGCAAGGCAATCAGCCCCAGCATTTT
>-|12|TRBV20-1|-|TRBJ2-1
CSAAPEYNEQFF
TGCAGTGCCGCCCCGGAGTACAATGAGCAGTTCTTC
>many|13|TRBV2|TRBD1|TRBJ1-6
CASRDREWSPLHF
TGTGCCAGCAGGGACAGGGAATGGTCACCCCTCCACTTT
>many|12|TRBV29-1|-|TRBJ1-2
CSVNRGVYGYTF
TGCAGCGTAAATCGGGGGGTCTATGGCTACACCTTC